Following are 5 T cell receptor beta chains from one sample sequenced in a study of T cell responses to AZD1222 COVID-19 vaccine. Clones were read by immunoSEQ multiplex PCR, and TCRdb kept only the in-frame ones, dropping some. There are under 140,000 clones in the sample; over 75% occur only once, and around 4.6% lies in the top ten. Sequences were derived from peripheral blood, sampled on day 0 of AZD1222 vaccination. These receptors originate from an adult in good health.

The rearrangement uses TRBV28 and TRBJ2-5; 13 nucleotides match TRBD2. CDR3 length: 15 amino acids. V was clipped by 9 bases and J by 4 bases; unmatched bases: 8. The germline V gene encodes CDR1 MDHEN and CDR2 SYDVKM. The DNA of the CDR3 is TGTGCCAGTGCACTAGCGGGAGGGCCGGGAGAGACCCAGTACTTC. Translated: CASALAGGPGETQYF.

This clone has only one observation. The chain employs TRBV13 and TRBJ2-3; 10 nucleotides align to TRBD2. The germline CDR1 and CDR2 sequences are PRHDT and FYEKMQ (reference sequence). The CDR3 totals 15 residues. V gave up 5 bases and J gave up 4 bases; unmatched junction bases: 6. This CDR3 reads CASSLGAGGPDTQYF. The CDR3, as DNA: TGTGCCAGCAGCCTTGGAGCGGGGGGGCCAGATACGCAGTATTTT.

In its sample, this clone was seen a few times. This chain joins TRBV7-2 and TRBJ2-5; D is uncertain. The V end lost 5 bases, the J end lost 7 bases, and 14 bases lay between the germline ends. The length of the CDR3 is 13 residues. The germline CDR1 and CDR2 sequences are SGHTA and FQGNSA. The CDR3 bases are TGTGCCAGCAGCCCCCCCGACTTTGGGACCCAGTACTTC. This translates into CASSPPDFGTQYF.

V gene TRBV12-3 or TRBV12-4 combines with J gene TRBJ1-2; D remains ambiguous. The V end was cut by 7 bases, the J end by 4 bases, with 10 bases between. The CDR3 sequence is 12 residues long. The CDR3 loop is CASTYQTYGYTF. CDR3 nucleotides: TGTGCCAGCACTTACCAGACCTATGGCTACACCTTC.

A few counts support this clone. The genes are TRBV6-4 and TRBJ2-1, with 7 positions matching TRBD2. The CDR3 spans 16 residues. The V gene end was trimmed by 4 bases and the J gene end by 0 bases; junction bases not matched to a gene: 6. CDR1 MRHNA and CDR2 SNTAGT come from the germline V gene. CDR3 amino acids: CASSGLAESSYNEQFF. The CDR3 nucleotides are TGTGCCAGCAGTGGTCTAGCGGAGAGCTCCTACAATGAGCAGTTCTTC.